The 20 T cell receptor beta chains below were found in one sample sequenced in a study of response to subunit inactivated influenza vaccine. TCRdb re-called the RT-PCR reads through MiXCR, storing one row per CDR3 protein. The sample shows fewer than 550,000 distinct CDR3 sequences, roughly 25% of them seen only once. The sample was CD4+ T cells sorted from PBMCs, taken 5 days after vaccination. The receptors come from a man aged 50-60 years who received an inactivated influenza vaccine.

In nucleotides, the CDR3 is TGTGCCAGCATTCTCCAGGGGAACACCGGGGAGCTGTTTTTT. Translated: CASILQGNTGELFF. V usage is TRBV12-3 or TRBV12-4 and J usage is TRBJ2-2, with D possibly being TRBD1 (5 bases). V gave up 7 bases and J gave up 1 base, with 10 bases separating them. The CDR3 is made up of 14 amino acids.

The rearrangement uses TRBV28 and TRBJ2-3; TRBD1 aligns across 7 bases. CDR1 MDHEN and CDR2 SYDVKM come from the germline V gene. This CDR3 comprises 14 residues. V lost 7 bases, J lost 0 bases, and 4 bases stayed unmatched. Here the CDR3 DNA reads TGTGCCAGCAAACAGGGGCCTAGCACAGATACGCAGTATTTT. It translates to CASKQGPSTDTQYF.

The V gene is TRBV5-1, the J gene TRBJ1-1; D remains ambiguous. Deletions cut 4 bases from V and 0 bases from J, with 13 bases between. Per the germline V gene, CDR1 is SGHRS and CDR2 is YFSETQ. This CDR3 spans 15 amino acids. The CDR3 protein is CASSRMTSLNTEAFF. The CDR3 coding sequence is TGCGCCAGCAGCCGTATGACAAGCCTGAACACTGAAGCTTTCTTT.

In this sample, this clonotype turned up a few times. This sequence joins TRBV6-2 or TRBV6-3 and TRBJ1-1; tentative D call: TRBD1 (6 bases). V dropped 0 bases and J dropped 0 bases, with 11 bases sitting between them. From germline, CDR1 is MNHEY and CDR2 SVGEGT. The CDR3 contains 16 residues. The CDR3 sequence is CASSYSPGALNTEAFF. CDR3 nucleotide sequence: TGTGCCAGCAGTTACTCTCCAGGGGCGCTGAACACTGAAGCTTTCTTT.

The V gene is TRBV11-2, the J gene TRBJ2-5; D possibly corresponds to TRBD1 (5 bases). The V end lost 0 bases, the J end lost 4 bases, and 12 bases lay between the germline ends. CDR1 and CDR2 (germline): SGHAT, FQNNGV. The CDR3 is 15 residues long. CDR3: CASSLDWGRAETQYF. The CDR3 DNA reads as TGTGCCAGCAGCTTAGATTGGGGCAGGGCAGAGACCCAGTACTTC.

The chain carries TRBV7-2 and TRBJ2-7; possibly TRBD1 or TRBD2 for D (7 bases each). V lost 2 bases, J lost 7 bases, and 12 bases lay in between. CDR3 length: 13 amino acids. CDR1 is SGHTA and CDR2 is FQGNSA in the germline V gene. CDR3 nucleotides: TGTGCCAGCAGCTTATACAGGGGAGGGGAGCAGTACTTC. It translates to CASSLYRGGEQYF.

The chain has TRBV29-1 and TRBJ1-1; D is ambiguous. V shed 2 bases and J shed 7 bases, with 14 bases lying between them. Germline CDR1 reads SQVTM; CDR2 reads ANQGSEA. The CDR3 is made up of 13 amino acids. The DNA of the CDR3 is TGCAGCGTTGAACGGGTAATAGGTGGTGAAGCTTTCTTT. It translates to CSVERVIGGEAFF.

The chain recombines TRBV10-3 with TRBJ2-5; possibly TRBD1 or TRBD2 for D (5 bases each). The CDR3 has 16 residues. Between the trimmed V and J ends, which lost 6 bases and 0 bases, there was a span of 17 bases. Germline-derived CDR1 and CDR2 are ENHRY and SYGVKD. The CDR3 spells CAISAGVGANQETQYF. The DNA of the CDR3 is TGTGCCATCAGCGCGGGCGTAGGGGCAAACCAAGAGACCCAGTACTTC.

CDR3 sequence reads: CASSLRRGKYNEQFF. The DNA for the CDR3 is TGTGCCAGCAGCTTAAGACGGGGGAAGTACAATGAGCAGTTCTTC. The chain couples TRBV11-2 to TRBJ2-1; the D gene is possibly TRBD2 (6 bases). V was pared by 2 bases and J by 4 bases, with 12 bases between. This CDR3 comprises 15 residues. The germline gives CDR1 SGHAT, CDR2 FQNNGV.

The chain is built from TRBV5-1 and TRBJ1-1; D is unclear. The CDR3 has 15 amino acids. CDR1 is SGHRS, CDR2 YFSETQ, per germline. The ends were cut back, 0 bases at V and 3 bases at J, with 12 bases in the middle. The CDR3 sequence: CASSLGAAWDTEAFF. The CDR3 region has the DNA TGCGCCAGCAGCTTGGGGGCAGCTTGGGACACTGAAGCTTTCTTT.

The rearrangement joins TRBV6-5 to TRBJ2-5; TRBD2 aligns across 13 bases. V was pared by 2 bases and J by 0 bases, with 6 bases of the junction left unmatched. The germline V gene encodes CDR1 MNHEY and CDR2 SVGAGI. This CDR3 region has 18 residues. The CDR3 protein is CASSYPGTSGKYQETQYF. CDR3 sequence (DNA): TGTGCCAGCAGTTACCCCGGGACTAGCGGGAAGTACCAAGAGACCCAGTACTTC.

This clonotype was found many times. The chain uses TRBV12-3 or TRBV12-4 and TRBJ2-7; D not certain. V lost 5 bases and J 0 bases, leaving 8 bases between the germline ends. The CDR3 covers 13 residues. The CDR3 nucleotides are TGTGCCAGCAGTCCCCCCGGCTCCTACGAGCAGTACTTC. As protein: CASSPPGSYEQYF.

This clonotype was counted only a few times. This chain links TRBV4-2 with TRBJ1-1; weak D call: TRBD1 (6 bases). The V end was cut by 3 bases, the J end by 2 bases, with 13 bases between. Germline V gene data show CDR1 as LGHNA and CDR2 as YNFKEQ. This CDR3 contains 15 residues. CDR3 sequence (DNA): TGTGCCAGCAGCCAGGATAGGACAGCTAACACTGAAGCTTTCTTT. Protein: CASSQDRTANTEAFF.

The chain combines TRBV21-1 with TRBJ2-3; the table gives TRBD2 as D, unverified against the DNA. TRBV21-1 is a recognized pseudogene. The CDR3 loop spans 16 amino acids. CDR3 coding DNA: TGTGCCAGCAGCAAAAGTTCGCGGGACTTCACAGATACGCAGTATTTT. The encoded protein is CASSKSSRDFTDTQYF.

The V and J genes are TRBV20-1 and TRBJ2-7; D ambiguous. Germline V gene lookup returns CDR1 DFQATT and CDR2 SNEGSKA (reference sequence). The CDR3 extends over 14 amino acids. Trimming pared 6 bases from V and 1 base from J, leaving 16 bases between. The CDR3 nucleotides read TGCAGTGCCTGGGCCGCTCCACAATCCTACGAGCAGTACTTC. It codes for CSAWAAPQSYEQYF.

V is TRBV12-3 or TRBV12-4 and J is TRBJ1-5, with 7 bases matching TRBD1. The junction had 7 bases not matched to a gene; V was cut back by 3 bases and J by 2 bases. The CDR3 is 16 residues long. The CDR3 sequence is CASSFLEGAGNQPQHF. CDR3 sequence (DNA): TGTGCCAGCAGTTTTTTAGAGGGGGCGGGCAATCAGCCCCAGCATTTT.

Of note for this clonotype: The junction departs from germline at one end; a sequencing error may be responsible. V gene TRBV7-8 combines with J gene TRBJ1-4, with D perhaps matching TRBD1 (6 bases). The CDR3 spans 16 residues. Germline assignment: CDR1 SGHVS and CDR2 FQNEAQ. CDR3 sequence reads: CASSLVAGTTNEKLFF. The DNA for the CDR3 is TGTGCCAGCAGCTTAGTTGCGGGGACAACAAATGAAAAACTGTTTTTT.

This chain uses TRBV5-6 with TRBJ2-6; a weak D match, TRBD2 (5 bases). Trimming left V 2 bases short and J 0 bases short, with 12 bases between. The CDR3 consists of 17 residues. Germline lookup yields CDR1 SGHDT and CDR2 YYEEEE. The CDR3 loop is CASSFGPEGSGANVLTF. The CDR3 nucleotides read TGTGCCAGCAGCTTTGGCCCTGAGGGCTCTGGGGCCAACGTCCTGACTTTC.

A few counts support this clonotype. The chain has TRBV20-1 and TRBJ2-1, with 9 bases that match TRBD2. The CDR3 covers 15 residues. From germline, CDR1 is DFQATT and CDR2 SNEGSKA (reference sequence). Losses at the gene ends were 3 bases for V and 8 bases for J; bases not matched to a gene: 11. Here the CDR3 reads CSASGGSSGKHEQFF. The CDR3 DNA reads as TGCAGTGCTAGCGGCGGGTCTAGCGGGAAACATGAGCAGTTCTTC.

The V and J genes are TRBV7-8 and TRBJ1-6; weak D call: TRBD1 (6 bases). Germline V gene data show CDR1 as SGHVS and CDR2 as FQNEAQ. Trimming stripped 4 bases from V and 5 bases from J, with 24 bases between. This CDR3 comprises 19 residues. The CDR3 sequence is CASSSAVRDIWSHNSPLHF. CDR3 nucleotides: TGTGCCAGCAGCTCTGCCGTTAGGGACATTTGGAGCCATAATTCACCCCTCCACTTT.